Listed below are T cell receptor beta chains from one sample, sequenced in a study of blood T cell repertoires in COVID-19. Some clones are missing from TCRdb's copy, which holds only in-frame ones; the method was immunoSEQ multiplex PCR. Of about 210,000 clones detected, around 80% appear once; the ten largest clones hold less than 15%. The sample taken for sequencing was peripheral blood. All receptors come from a woman between 35 and 50 years old with acute or convalescent COVID-19. The CDR3 runs from the conserved cysteine through the conserved F or W. Fields, in order: J gene, V gene, CDR3 protein.

J: TRBJ2-1; V: TRBV18; CDR3: CASSLGTSGSDEQFF
J: TRBJ2-7; V: TRBV15; CDR3: CATSRGQGASYEQYF
J: TRBJ1-3; V: TRBV18; CDR3: CASSPEAKGRAGNTIYF
J: TRBJ1-4; V: TRBV3-1/TRBV3-2; CDR3: CASSHRTGADEKLFF
J: TRBJ2-3; V: TRBV2; CDR3: CASAGTSGGTGAQYF
J: TRBJ1-5; V: TRBV12-3/TRBV12-4; CDR3: CASSLGPPQPQHF
J: TRBJ1-5; V: TRBV11-2; CDR3: CASSLESLDQPQHF
J: TRBJ2-1; V: TRBV11-3; CDR3: CASSLDSGGYNEQFF
J: TRBJ2-1; V: TRBV5-1; CDR3: CASSTDSSYNEQFF
J: TRBJ1-3; V: TRBV11-2; CDR3: CASSPAIYTIYF
J: TRBJ2-1; V: TRBV14; CDR3: CASSKLAGGTYNEQFF
J: TRBJ1-2; V: TRBV5-1; CDR3: CASSLVGQGAPGYTF
J: TRBJ1-2; V: TRBV18; CDR3: CASSPGTGFDYGYTF
J: TRBJ2-5; V: TRBV24-1; CDR3: CATKQGETQYF
J: TRBJ1-5; V: TRBV18; CDR3: CASSRVQGPDQPQHF
J: TRBJ2-7; V: TRBV6-1; CDR3: CASSVQPSRQGPYEQYF
J: TRBJ2-7; V: TRBV27; CDR3: CASKRLGLTYEQYF